Listed here are 13 T cell receptor beta chains from one sample, sequenced in a study of blood T cell repertoires in COVID-19. Profiling relied on immunoSEQ multiplex PCR, and the TCRdb table lists in-frame clones only, not all of them. The sample includes about 120,000 clones, about 88% seen only once; the top ten take about 3.6%. What was sequenced was peripheral blood. The receptor set was obtained from a middle-aged man with acute or convalescent COVID-19.

This chain uses TRBV3-1 (or the pseudogene TRBV3-2) with TRBJ2-5; 8 bases line up with TRBD2. The CDR3 spans 14 residues. Germline CDR1 reads LGHDT; CDR2 reads YNNKEL (reference sequence). The J segment lost 4 bases and the V segment lost 6 bases, leaving 7 bases of the junction unmatched. CDR3: CASSSRGGPETQYF. The CDR3 DNA is TGTGCCAGCAGTTCACGGGGGGGTCCAGAGACCCAGTACTTC.

This clone was detected once. This rearrangement joins TRBV5-3 to TRBJ2-7; 8 bases align to TRBD1. TRBV5-3 is recorded as an ORF, its role being uncertain. The V and J ends lost 5 bases and 0 bases, in that order; junction bases with no gene match: 4. The length of the CDR3 is 14 residues. The CDR3 protein is CARSADRDSYEQYF. CDR3 DNA sequence: TGTGCCAGAAGTGCGGACAGGGACTCCTACGAGCAGTACTTC.

The chain employs TRBV6-6 and TRBJ2-7; 13 bases line up with TRBD2. The germline gives CDR1 MNHNY, CDR2 SVGAGI (reference sequence). The CDR3 is 18 residues long. J was trimmed by 1 base and V by 5 bases; bases with no gene match: 11. The CDR3 DNA reads TGTGCCAGCAGTCCCTCCGGGACTAGCGGGGCGGATTCCTACGAGCAGTACTTC. Translated: CASSPSGTSGADSYEQYF.

This chain uses TRBV19 with TRBJ1-5; D gene uncertain. The ends were cut back, 6 bases at V and 5 bases at J, with 8 bases in the middle. The length of the CDR3 is 12 residues. The germline CDR1 and CDR2 sequences are LNHDA and SQIVND (reference sequence). The CDR3 DNA sequence: TGTGCCAGTAGCCCCTCTTATCAGCCCCAGCATTTT. This translates into CASSPSYQPQHF.

The chain combines TRBV9 with TRBJ2-3; 11 nucleotides line up with TRBD2. J was trimmed by 0 bases and V by 1 base; bases with no gene match: 4. There are 17 residues in the CDR3. Germline V gene sequence: CDR1 SGDLS, CDR2 YYNGEE. The CDR3 spells CASSVYRLAGSTDTQYF. As DNA, the CDR3 is TGTGCCAGCAGCGTATACCGACTAGCGGGGAGCACAGATACGCAGTATTTT. The full variable domain, in which reference TRBV9 and TRBJ2-3 provide the parts outside the CDR3, is DSGVTQTPKHLITATGQRVTLRCSPRSGDLSVYWYQQSLDQGLQFLIQYYNGEERAKGNILERFSAQQFPDLHSELNLSSLELGDSALYFCASSVYRLAGSTDTQYFGPGTRLTVL.

V is TRBV6-2 or TRBV6-3 and J is TRBJ2-7; TRBD1 matches at 8 bases. This CDR3 contains 12 residues. The trim removed 4 bases at V and 7 bases at J, leaving 3 bases unmatched. The germline gives CDR1 MNHEY, CDR2 SVGEGT. For the CDR3, the DNA is TGTGCCAGCAGTTCCACAGGGGGGGAGCAGTACTTC. Translating it yields CASSSTGGEQYF.

This clone showed up just a few times. The chain joins TRBV6-6 to TRBJ2-1; D gene unclear. Germline CDR1 is MNHNY and CDR2 is SVGAGI (reference sequence). V was pared by 0 bases and J by 10 bases, with 7 bases between. The CDR3 contains 12 residues. In DNA, the CDR3 is TGTGCCAGCAGTTACTCGAGGAGCGAGCAGTTCTTC. Amino acid sequence: CASSYSRSEQFF.

The chain employs TRBV30 and TRBJ1-1; a possible D gene is TRBD1 (6 bases). V lost 4 bases and J lost 4, with 13 bases in between. CDR3 length: 13 amino acids. Germline V gene lookup returns CDR1 GTSNPN and CDR2 SVGIG (reference sequence). This CDR3 reads CAWIGDTFTEAFF. In DNA form, the CDR3 reads TGTGCCTGGATTGGGGACACCTTCACTGAAGCTTTCTTT. Supplemented by reference TRBV30 and TRBJ1-1, the full variable domain reads SQTIHQWPATLVQPVGSPLSLECTVEGTSNPNLYWYRQAAGRGLQLLFYSVGIGQISSEVPQNLSASRPQDRQFILSSKKLLLSDSGFYLCAWIGDTFTEAFFGQGTRLTVV.

The chain links TRBV9 to TRBJ2-1, with D possibly being TRBD2 (6 bases). V shed 0 bases and J shed 3 bases, with 10 bases lying between them. CDR3 length: 15 residues. Germline V gene lookup returns CDR1 SGDLS and CDR2 YYNGEE. The CDR3 protein is CASSVDDGGYNEQFF. DNA of the CDR3: TGTGCCAGCAGCGTAGATGACGGGGGCTACAATGAGCAGTTCTTC.

This clone was seen once. The chain is built from TRBV4-3 and TRBJ1-6; D gene unclear. The germline V gene has CDR1 LGHNA and CDR2 YSLEER. Trimming took off 6 bases at V and 5 bases at J, with 8 bases between the two ends. There are 13 residues in the CDR3. The CDR3 DNA sequence: TGCGCCAGCAGTCAGAAAGATAATTCACCCCTCCACTTT. Its translation is CASSQKDNSPLHF.

The rearrangement joins TRBV7-2 to TRBJ2-5; D remains ambiguous. The CDR3 is 12 amino acids. Deletions cut 2 bases from V and 5 bases from J, with 6 bases between. The germline V gene encodes CDR1 SGHTA and CDR2 FQGNSA. DNA for the CDR3: TGTGCCAGCAGCTTACTAAAGGAGACCCAGTACTTC. Its protein is CASSLLKETQYF.

The genes are TRBV15 and TRBJ1-2; the D is unclear. Germline assignment: CDR1 LNHNV and CDR2 YYDKDF (reference sequence). The length of the CDR3 is 15 residues. V was clipped by 4 bases and J by 8 bases, with 20 bases between them. CDR3 bases: TGTGCCACCAGCAACCAGGTCGGGGAGAGAGGCGGCTACACCTTC. Translating it yields CATSNQVGERGGYTF.

The rearrangement joins TRBV6-4 to TRBJ1-2; 9 positions match TRBD1. The CDR3 consists of 13 residues. The germline V gene encodes CDR1 MRHNA and CDR2 SNTAGT. J lost 5 bases, V lost 2 bases, and 0 bases had no gene match. CDR3 region: CASSDGTGYGYTF. The CDR3 DNA is TGTGCCAGCAGTGACGGGACAGGGTATGGCTACACCTTC.